Shown below are 24 T cell receptor beta chains from a single sample sequenced in a study of blood T cells in healthy people across ages. Alongside a J-beta primer mix, a sample-barcoded 5' primer served in a second PCR lasting roughly 7 to 11 cycles. Using its own MiXCR run on the 5' RACE reads, TCRdb lists one record per CDR3 protein. This table holds about 1.5 million distinct CDR3 sequences, approximately 38% found once. The sequenced material came from blood. The receptors were sampled from a woman aged 18-29 years in good health.

This chain links TRBV21-1 with TRBJ2-1; TRBD2, as called in the table, went unchecked against the DNA. The J call may be incorrect, as the DNA end agrees better with TRBJ2-7. TRBV21-1 corresponds to a pseudogene. The CDR3 covers 18 residues. DNA of the CDR3: TGTGCCAGCAGCAAAGCCAGGACTAGCGGGAGGACCTACAATGAGCAGTACTTC. It yields the protein CASSKARTSGRTYNEQYF.

This clonotype was seen a few times. The chain combines TRBV28 with TRBJ2-3; TRBD2 might be the D (6 bases). Germline V gives CDR1 MDHEN, CDR2 SYDVKM. CDR3 length equals 16 residues. Deletions cut 4 bases from V and 2 bases from J, with 16 bases between. CDR3 coding DNA: TGTGCCAGCAGTTCGCCGGGCGGGACTTCCACAGATACGCAGTATTTT. Protein sequence: CASSSPGGTSTDTQYF.

This clonotype was recorded at least ten times. The chain couples TRBV7-9 to TRBJ2-7; no reliable D call. CDR3 length equals 13 residues. The germline gives CDR1 SEHNR, CDR2 FQNEAQ (reference sequence). Trimming cost V 1 base and J 5 bases, with 9 bases left between them. The CDR3 DNA is TGTGCCAGCAGCTTAGTCCCGGTCCACGAGCAGTACTTC. This codes for CASSLVPVHEQYF.

This clonotype was detected only a few times. The gene calls are TRBV29-1 and TRBJ1-1; D not certain. The CDR3 runs 13 residues. Germline V CDR1 and CDR2: SQVTM, ANQGSEA. Trimming left V 7 bases short and J 5 bases short, with 17 bases between. CDR3 amino acids: CSGKPQDGTEAFF. As DNA, the CDR3 is TGCAGCGGGAAGCCCCAGGACGGAACTGAAGCTTTCTTT.

This chain joins TRBV3-1 and TRBJ2-7, with D tentatively TRBD2 (5 bases). With 3 bases removed from V and 10 bases from J, the gap between germline ends came to 22 bases. The CDR3 is made up of 15 amino acids. The V gene's germline CDR1 is LGHDT and CDR2 YNNKEL (reference sequence). CDR3 nucleotide sequence: TGTGCCAGCAGCCAGGATAGCGTGGGGATGTCGTCCCAGTACTTC. Residues: CASSQDSVGMSSQYF.

Regarding this clonotype: One end of the junction varies from germline; a read error may be responsible. This sequence joins TRBV12-3 or TRBV12-4 and TRBJ1-6; TRBD1 might be the D (5 bases). The CDR3 extends over 15 amino acids. The CDR3 protein is CASSLGGSEGSPLNF. The CDR3 coding sequence is TGTGCCAGCAGTTTAGGCGGGAGCGAGGGGTCACCCCTCAACTTT.

The chain is built from TRBV18 and TRBJ2-5; D could derive from TRBD1 or TRBD2 (5 bases each). This CDR3 has 17 residues. Per the germline V gene, CDR1 is KGHSH and CDR2 is LQKENI. The V gene lost 3 bases and the J gene lost 4 bases, with 21 bases spanning the gap. CDR3 loop: CASSPRTGAVKRETQYF. CDR3 nucleotide sequence: TGTGCCAGCTCACCTCGTACCGGGGCCGTGAAAAGAGAGACCCAGTACTTC.

V and J are TRBV5-1 and TRBJ1-1; no reliable D call. The germline V and J ends were trimmed by 5 bases and 2 bases, with 10 bases remaining between them. CDR3 length equals 13 residues. In germline, CDR1 is SGHRS, CDR2 YFSETQ. In nucleotides, the CDR3 is TGCGCCAGCAGAGGACCTGATAACACTGAAGCTTTCTTT. Its translation is CASRGPDNTEAFF.

The CDR3 DNA is TGTGCCAGCAGTTTATCGACGGGCCAGTATCAGCCCCAGCATTTT. It yields the protein CASSLSTGQYQPQHF. J is TRBJ1-5 and V is TRBV27; D is uncertain. The CDR3 extends over 15 amino acids. V lost 0 bases and J lost 5, with 11 bases in between. Germline V gives CDR1 MNHEY, CDR2 SMNVEV (reference sequence).

The CDR3 here is CASIGRARQGNTIYF. The CDR3 DNA reads as TGTGCCAGCATTGGCAGAGCTCGGCAAGGAAACACCATATATTTT. V is TRBV6-1 and J is TRBJ1-3, with D hard to call. Germline CDR1 MNHNS, CDR2 SASEGT. This CDR3 contains 15 residues. Trimming took off 7 bases at V and 4 bases at J, with 17 bases between the two ends.

This chain uses TRBV6-5 with TRBJ2-2, with TRBD2 matching over 9 bases. V lost 4 bases, J lost 7 bases, and 7 bases stayed unmatched. The germline V gene encodes CDR1 MNHEY and CDR2 SVGAGI. The CDR3 covers 15 residues. For the CDR3, the DNA is TGTGCCAGCAGTTTAATAGCGGGAGCGGGCGGGGAGCTGTTTTTT. This gives the protein CASSLIAGAGGELFF.

Only a few counts were recorded for this clonotype. The gene calls are TRBV6-5 and TRBJ1-6; D unclear. Germline assignment: CDR1 MNHEY and CDR2 SVGAGI. The germline V and J ends were trimmed by 0 bases and 6 bases, with 6 bases remaining between them. CDR3 size: 14 residues. The CDR3: CASSYSVLNSPLHF. The DNA of the CDR3 is TGTGCCAGCAGTTACTCCGTCCTTAATTCACCCCTCCACTTT.

The rearrangement links TRBV10-3 to TRBJ2-1, with a possible D match to TRBD2 (6 bases). The CDR3 length is 15 residues. Germline V gene sequence: CDR1 ENHRY, CDR2 SYGVKD. V was pared by 9 bases and J by 3 bases, with 18 bases between. The CDR3 region is CAMATSPGSYNEQFF. The CDR3 nucleotides are TGTGCCATGGCGACCTCTCCCGGGAGCTACAATGAGCAGTTCTTC.

V usage is TRBV29-1 and J usage is TRBJ2-1; D is uncertain. The CDR3 runs 11 residues. V was shortened by 8 bases and J by 7 bases, with 12 bases between the two germline ends. From germline, CDR1 is SQVTM and CDR2 ANQGSEA. The CDR3 DNA is TGCAGCACTCCCCCCCGGAATGAGCAGTTCTTC. This gives the protein CSTPPRNEQFF.

CDR3 DNA: TGTGCCAGCAGGCCAAGGGACGGTCCTAACTATGGCTACACCTTC. Encoded protein: CASRPRDGPNYGYTF. The chain recombines TRBV11-2 with TRBJ1-2, with a weak D call TRBD1 (5 bases). V lost 6 bases and J lost 0, with 14 bases in between. CDR1 SGHAT and CDR2 FQNNGV come from the germline V gene. This CDR3 comprises 15 residues. The variable domain in full, with the rest retrieved from reference TRBV11-2 and TRBJ1-2, is EAGVAQSPRYKIIEKRQSVAFWCNPISGHATLYWYQQILGQGPKLLIQFQNNGVVDDSQLPKDRFSAERLKGVDSTLKIQPAKLEDSAVYLCASRPRDGPNYGYTFGSGTRLTVV.

Only a few counts were recorded for this clonotype. The chain combines TRBV4-1 with TRBJ2-3; 9 positions match TRBD1. Germline V gene data show CDR1 as MGHRA and CDR2 as YSYEKL. The CDR3 consists of 15 residues. Losses at the gene ends were 4 bases for V and 4 bases for J; bases not matched to a gene: 6. The DNA of the CDR3 is TGCGCCAGCAGCCCGGGACAGGGTAGCGCAGATACGCAGTATTTT. This translates into CASSPGQGSADTQYF.

The rearrangement links TRBV11-2 to TRBJ2-3, with D perhaps given as TRBD1 or TRBD2 (5 bases each). V lost 5 bases, J lost 6 bases, and 21 bases lay in between. Germline V lookup: CDR1 SGHAT, CDR2 FQNNGV. This CDR3 is built from 16 residues. The CDR3 sequence: CASSHVWGGREDTQYF. CDR3 nucleotide sequence: TGTGCCAGCAGCCACGTGTGGGGCGGGCGTGAGGATACGCAGTATTTT.

This chain connects TRBV7-7 to TRBJ2-2; TRBD2 matches at 8 bases. Germline lookup yields CDR1 SSHAT and CDR2 FNYEAQ (reference sequence). Trimming removed 3 bases from V and 4 bases from J; junction bases left unmatched: 4. CDR3 length: 15 amino acids. CDR3 DNA: TGTGCCAGCAGCTTGACCGGGAGGGGCACCGGGGAGCTGTTTTTT. Residues: CASSLTGRGTGELFF.

The chain is built from TRBV20-1 and TRBJ1-6; 8 bases match TRBD1. Germline V CDR1 and CDR2: DFQATT, SNEGSKA (reference sequence). J lost 7 bases, V lost 6 bases, and 5 bases had no gene match. This CDR3 is 13 amino acids long. The CDR3 nucleotides are TGCAGTGCGACGGACAGGGAAAATTCACCCCTCCACTTT. This sequence encodes CSATDRENSPLHF.

Regarding this clonotype: One junction end disagrees with the germline gene, perhaps due to a read error. The chain combines TRBV2 with TRBJ2-1; D tentatively reads TRBD1 or TRBD2 (6 bases each). Germline values: CDR1 SNHLY, CDR2 FYNNEI. This CDR3 contains 16 residues. DNA of the CDR3: TGTTCCAGCATCGAGGGGGGCCCGAGCTCCTACAATGAGCAGTTCTTC. Translating gives CSSIEGGPSSYNEQFF.

This chain joins TRBV6-1 and TRBJ2-3; D remains unclear. The germline V and J ends were trimmed by 3 bases and 7 bases, with 14 bases remaining between them. The CDR3 length is 14 residues. Looked up from germline, CDR1 is MNHNS and CDR2 is SASEGT. The CDR3 loop is CASSEMDGRNTQYF. In DNA, the CDR3 is TGTGCCAGCAGTGAGATGGACGGACGGAATACGCAGTATTTT.

The chain recombines TRBV20-1 with TRBJ2-5; 11 nucleotides match TRBD2. The CDR3 runs to 16 residues. CDR1 DFQATT and CDR2 SNEGSKA come from the germline V gene (reference sequence). V was clipped by 0 bases and J by 2 bases; unmatched bases: 5. The CDR3 region is CSARDILAGGQETQYF. For the CDR3, the DNA is TGCAGTGCTAGAGATATCCTAGCGGGAGGACAAGAGACCCAGTACTTC.

This clonotype was picked up a small number of times. This rearrangement joins TRBV27 to TRBJ2-5; unclear D gene. The CDR3 runs to 15 residues. Germline assignment: CDR1 MNHEY and CDR2 SMNVEV (reference sequence). Trimming took 0 bases from V and 5 from J, leaving 13 bases between them. The CDR3 region has the DNA TGTGCCAGCAGTTTATCGATCAGTTTTGGGGAGACCCAGTACTTC. Its translation is CASSLSISFGETQYF.

This clonotype was seen many times. This chain uses TRBV5-6 with TRBJ2-7; possibly TRBD1 for D (5 bases). Germline lookup yields CDR1 SGHDT and CDR2 YYEEEE. The length of the CDR3 is 13 residues. V lost 0 bases to trimming and J lost 3 bases, with 7 bases between them. CDR3 DNA: TGTGCCAGCAGCTTGGACAGGCTCTACGAGCAGTACTTC. This sequence encodes CASSLDRLYEQYF.